A single sample gave rise to the 14 T cell receptor beta chains below, sequenced in a study of relationships among human T cell subsets. After CD25, CD56 and CD294 bead selections, the flow-through was collected as Th1 cells. TCR alpha and beta CDR3s were amplified from mRNA by semiquantitative ARM-PCR. In ARM-PCR, communal superprimers followed tagged nested gene-specific primers for exponential amplification. TCRdb reanalysed the multiplex PCR reads using MiXCR and keeps one entry per CDR3 protein. This table has roughly 13,000 distinct CDR3 sequences, around 67% appearing once. Input material: CD4+ Th1 cells sorted from blood. These receptor sequences come from a man aged 35-49 years in good health.

This sequence joins TRBV30 and TRBJ2-7, with D unresolved. V lost 6 bases and J lost 3, with 18 bases in between. This CDR3 has 14 amino acids. Germline-derived CDR1 and CDR2 are GTSNPN and SVGIG (reference sequence). The CDR3 sequence: CACIKAPTNYEQYF. The CDR3 region has the DNA TGTGCCTGTATAAAAGCCCCCACCAACTACGAGCAGTACTTC.

The V gene is TRBV12-3 or TRBV12-4, the J gene TRBJ1-1, with D uncertain. The V end lost 4 bases, the J end lost 0 bases, and 12 bases lay between the germline ends. The CDR3 covers 15 residues. The DNA for the CDR3 is TGTGCCAGCAGTTCCGCACTCAGAATGAACACTGAAGCTTTCTTT. This gives the protein CASSSALRMNTEAFF.

In its sample, this clonotype was seen a few times. The V call is TRBV20-1, the J call TRBJ2-2; 12 bases are a match to TRBD2. J gave up 6 bases and V 4 bases, and 3 bases lay outside the gene matches. Germline V lookup: CDR1 DFQATT, CDR2 SNEGSKA (reference sequence). CDR3 size: 14 residues. The CDR3 loop reads CSATPSGRAGELFF. CDR3 DNA: TGCAGTGCTACCCCTAGCGGGAGGGCCGGGGAGCTGTTTTTT.

This chain joins TRBV28 and TRBJ2-7; tentative D call: TRBD2 (6 bases). The CDR3 totals 13 residues. Germline CDR1 is MDHEN and CDR2 is SYDVKM. Trimming cost V 7 bases and J 7 bases, with 17 bases left between them. Here the CDR3 reads CASIRDWRGEQYF. For the CDR3, the DNA is TGTGCCAGCATCAGGGATTGGCGGGGAGAGCAGTACTTC.

The chain couples TRBV4-1 to TRBJ2-7; no clear D. The end of the DNA aligns better with TRBJ2-5, so the J call may be wrong. This CDR3 is built from 14 residues. The germline CDR1 and CDR2 sequences are MGHRA and YSYEKL. In DNA, the CDR3 is TGCGCCAGCAGCCAAGATCCGATCCAAGAGACCCAGTACTTC. It is translated as CASSQDPIQETQYF.

The chain has TRBV29-1 and TRBJ2-7; the match to TRBD1 covers 8 bases. Per the germline V gene, CDR1 is SQVTM and CDR2 is ANQGSEA. CDR3 length: 12 amino acids. Unmatched junction bases numbered 10, after V lost 8 bases and J lost 7 bases. The DNA for the CDR3 is TGCAGCATAAGGACAGGGTCAAGGGAGCAGTACTTC. As protein: CSIRTGSREQYF.

The chain uses TRBV11-2 and TRBJ2-7; TRBD1 agrees at 7 bases. Losses at the gene ends were 3 bases for V and 6 bases for J; bases not matched to a gene: 5. CDR1 SGHAT and CDR2 FQNNGV come from the germline V gene. This CDR3 comprises 13 residues. CDR3 in DNA: TGTGCCAGCAGCTTGACAGGGCCTGGCGAGCAGTACTTC. It specifies CASSLTGPGEQYF.

The chain recombines TRBV7-9 with TRBJ2-6; TRBD1 is a possible D gene (5 bases). Trimming left V 5 bases short and J 3 bases short, with 11 bases between. This CDR3 is 15 amino acids long. Per the germline V gene, CDR1 is SEHNR and CDR2 is FQNEAQ (reference sequence). This CDR3 is CASSPGRRGANVLTF. CDR3 DNA: TGTGCCAGCAGCCCAGGGCGTCGTGGGGCCAACGTCCTGACTTTC. Supplemented by reference TRBV7-9 and TRBJ2-6, the full variable domain reads DTGVSQNPRHKITKRGQNVTFRCDPISEHNRLYWYRQTLGQGPEFLTYFQNEAQLEKSRLLSDRFSAERPKGSFSTLEIQRTEQGDSAMYLCASSPGRRGANVLTFGAGSRLTVL.

This clonotype showed up just once. The CDR3 loop reads CASSPPGAPYNEQFF. In DNA form, the CDR3 reads TGTGCCAGCAGTCCGCCAGGAGCCCCCTACAATGAGCAGTTCTTC. This sequence joins TRBV6-2 or TRBV6-3 and TRBJ2-1, with D unclear. The V gene lost 5 bases and the J gene lost 2 bases, with 13 bases spanning the gap. Germline CDR1 MNHEY, CDR2 SVGEGT. The CDR3 is 15 residues long.

This chain connects TRBV28 to TRBJ2-7, with 9 positions matching TRBD1. This CDR3 contains 15 residues. The V segment lost 4 bases and the J segment 2 bases; nucleotides outside the gene matches: 6. Looked up from germline, CDR1 is MDHEN and CDR2 is SYDVKM. CDR3 DNA sequence: TGTGCCAGCAGTTCCCCGGGACAGGGCACCTACGAGCAGTACTTC. It encodes CASSSPGQGTYEQYF.

V and J are TRBV20-1 and TRBJ2-7, with D hard to call. Between the trimmed V and J ends, which lost 6 bases and 3 bases, there was a span of 9 bases. The length of the CDR3 is 11 residues. Per the germline V gene, CDR1 is DFQATT and CDR2 is SNEGSKA (reference sequence). CDR3 protein: CSAQDRYEQYF. The CDR3 nucleotides are TGCAGTGCCCAGGACCGCTACGAGCAGTACTTC.

As concerns this clonotype: The CDR3 ends on some other residue instead of the conserved phenylalanine or tryptophan, so this is likely a read error. This rearrangement joins TRBV20-1 to TRBJ1-6, with TRBD1 identical over 8 bases. Germline assignment: CDR1 DFQATT and CDR2 SNEGSKA (reference sequence). The CDR3 spans 14 residues. V lost 1 base to trimming and J lost 9 bases; unmatched junction nucleotides: 5. CDR3 in DNA: TGCAGTGCTAGAGTGGAACAGGGGGGTTCACCCCTCCACTCT. This sequence encodes CSARVEQGGSPLHS.

The chain links TRBV10-2 to TRBJ2-6; D might be TRBD1 or TRBD2, each matching 5 bases. CDR3 length equals 13 residues. The ends were cut back, 6 bases at V and 16 bases at J, with 19 bases in the middle. CDR1 and CDR2 (germline): WSHSY, SAAADI. CDR3 amino acids: CASSGEGWTYLTF. CDR3 DNA: TGCGCCAGCAGCGGGGAAGGGTGGACATATCTGACTTTC.

The chain uses TRBV20-1 and TRBJ2-5; a possible D gene is TRBD2 (6 bases). The CDR3 contains 12 residues. Germline V gives CDR1 DFQATT, CDR2 SNEGSKA (reference sequence). V shed 6 bases and J shed 2 bases, with 10 bases lying between them. The CDR3, as DNA: TGCAGTGCCCAACGGGGGCAAGAGACCCAGTACTTC. Translated: CSAQRGQETQYF.